This is a list of T cell receptor beta chains from one sample in a study of response to subunit inactivated influenza vaccine. TCRdb re-called the RT-PCR reads through MiXCR, storing one row per CDR3 protein. Of about 170,000 distinct CDR3 sequences in the sample, around 10% were seen once. Sequenced here: CD8+ T cells sorted from PBMCs, sampled about 23 months after vaccination. All receptors come from a man in his fifties or sixties who received an inactivated influenza vaccine. CDR3s include the opening cysteine and the closing phenylalanine or tryptophan. The order of the fields is V gene, D gene, J gene, clone size, CDR3 protein, CDR3 DNA. A D gene is named only where the DNA matches it firmly. Clone size is shown for a subset of rows, as once, few, many or a class of expanded clone.

v_call: TRBV11-1; d_call: NA; j_call: TRBJ2-1; clone_size: many; cdr3_aa: CASSLEWRLNSYNEQFF; cdr3_nt: TGTGCCAGCAGCTTAGAATGGCGGTTAAACTCCTACAATGAGCAGTTCTTC
v_call: TRBV5-4; d_call: NA; j_call: TRBJ2-7; clone_size: few; cdr3_aa: CASSQKDGLLYEQYF; cdr3_nt: TGTGCCAGCAGCCAAAAGGACGGGCTTTTATACGAGCAGTACTTC
v_call: TRBV28; d_call: TRBD2; j_call: TRBJ2-1; clone_size: many; cdr3_aa: CASSLLAGGSYNEQFF; cdr3_nt: TGTGCCAGCAGTTTACTAGCGGGAGGCTCCTACAATGAGCAGTTCTTC
v_call: TRBV7-9; d_call: TRBD1; j_call: TRBJ2-1; clone_size: few; cdr3_aa: CASSGTGRSYNEQFF; cdr3_nt: TGTGCCAGCAGTGGGACAGGCCGCTCCTACAATGAGCAGTTCTTC
v_call: TRBV3-1; d_call: TRBD2; j_call: TRBJ2-1; clone_size: NA; cdr3_aa: CASSQDLAGDSYNEQFF; cdr3_nt: TGTGCCAGCAGCCAAGATCTGGCGGGGGATTCCTACAATGAGCAGTTCTTC
v_call: TRBV27; d_call: NA; j_call: TRBJ1-5; clone_size: NA; cdr3_aa: CASRRIDRDQPQHF; cdr3_nt: TGTGCCAGCAGAAGAATCGACAGAGATCAGCCCCAGCATTTT
v_call: TRBV7-8; d_call: NA; j_call: TRBJ2-1; clone_size: few; cdr3_aa: CASSSSRGEENNEQFF; cdr3_nt: TGTGCCAGCAGCTCCTCCAGGGGTGAGGAGAACAATGAGCAGTTCTTC
v_call: TRBV6-2/TRBV6-3; d_call: TRBD2; j_call: TRBJ2-1; clone_size: NA; cdr3_aa: CASSYGASGIEQFF; cdr3_nt: TGTGCCAGCAGTTACGGGGCTAGCGGGATTGAGCAGTTCTTC
v_call: TRBV20-1; d_call: TRBD2; j_call: TRBJ2-3; clone_size: few; cdr3_aa: CSARTSGGGDTQYF; cdr3_nt: TGCAGTGCTAGGACTAGCGGGGGGGGAGATACGCAGTATTTT
v_call: TRBV6-5; d_call: NA; j_call: TRBJ2-1; clone_size: few; cdr3_aa: CASSSPTAYNEQFF; cdr3_nt: TGTGCCAGCAGTTCCCCGACAGCCTACAATGAGCAGTTCTTC
v_call: TRBV20-1; d_call: NA; j_call: TRBJ1-3; clone_size: few; cdr3_aa: CSAFNSGNTIYF; cdr3_nt: TGCAGTGCTTTCAACTCTGGAAACACCATATATTTT
v_call: TRBV25-1; d_call: TRBD2; j_call: TRBJ2-7; clone_size: NA; cdr3_aa: CASSEGGVGQYF; cdr3_nt: TGTGCCAGCAGTGAGGGAGGGGTCGGGCAGTACTTC
v_call: TRBV7-9; d_call: NA; j_call: TRBJ2-1; clone_size: once; cdr3_aa: CASSFAGYSCNEQFF; cdr3_nt: TGTGCCAGCAGCTTCGCGGGTTACTCCTGCAATGAGCAGTTCTTC
v_call: TRBV2; d_call: NA; j_call: TRBJ1-2; clone_size: NA; cdr3_aa: CASSEGPQTYYGYTF; cdr3_nt: TGTGCCAGCAGTGAAGGCCCGCAGACCTACTATGGCTACACCTTC
v_call: TRBV29-1; d_call: TRBD1; j_call: TRBJ1-1; clone_size: NA; cdr3_aa: CSVRSGTGKAFF; cdr3_nt: TGCAGCGTTCGATCCGGGACAGGGAAGGCTTTCTTT
v_call: TRBV30; d_call: NA; j_call: TRBJ2-3; clone_size: NA; cdr3_aa: CALGPSGVTSTDTQYF; cdr3_nt: TGTGCCCTAGGCCCATCCGGGGTTACTAGCACAGATACGCAGTATTTT
v_call: TRBV2; d_call: NA; j_call: TRBJ2-2; clone_size: few; cdr3_aa: CASSPASQAGELFF; cdr3_nt: TGTGCCAGCAGCCCGGCTAGCCAGGCCGGGGAGCTGTTTTTT
v_call: TRBV7-7; d_call: NA; j_call: TRBJ2-3; clone_size: few; cdr3_aa: CASSLHSTDTQYF; cdr3_nt: TGTGCCAGCAGCTTGCATAGCACAGATACGCAGTATTTT
v_call: TRBV2; d_call: NA; j_call: TRBJ1-1; clone_size: few; cdr3_aa: CASRVRGGGTEAFF; cdr3_nt: TGTGCCAGCAGGGTCAGGGGCGGGGGCACTGAAGCTTTCTTT
v_call: TRBV5-6; d_call: TRBD2; j_call: TRBJ2-1; clone_size: many; cdr3_aa: CASILGLAGGVNEQFF; cdr3_nt: TGTGCCAGCATCCTTGGACTAGCGGGAGGGGTAAATGAGCAGTTCTTC
v_call: TRBV29-1; d_call: NA; j_call: TRBJ2-3; clone_size: NA; cdr3_aa: CSVDGVEGPSTDTQYF; cdr3_nt: TGCAGCGTTGACGGAGTGGAGGGGCCTAGCACAGATACGCAGTATTTT
v_call: TRBV27; d_call: TRBD2; j_call: TRBJ2-1; clone_size: few; cdr3_aa: CASSSPRLARAYNEQFF; cdr3_nt: TGTGCCAGCAGTTCTCCCCGACTAGCGAGGGCCTACAATGAGCAGTTCTTC
v_call: TRBV7-8; d_call: NA; j_call: TRBJ2-7; clone_size: many; cdr3_aa: CASSLARLFPHEQYF; cdr3_nt: TGTGCCAGCAGCTTAGCGCGGCTTTTTCCCCACGAGCAGTACTTC
v_call: TRBV5-6; d_call: NA; j_call: TRBJ2-5; clone_size: many; cdr3_aa: CASSLDRAETQYF; cdr3_nt: TGTGCCAGCAGCTTGGACAGGGCGGAGACCCAGTACTTC
v_call: TRBV11-2; d_call: TRBD1; j_call: TRBJ2-7; clone_size: NA; cdr3_aa: CASSLDWDRGHEQYF; cdr3_nt: TGTGCCAGCAGCTTAGATTGGGACAGGGGGCACGAGCAGTACTTC
v_call: TRBV12-3/TRBV12-4; d_call: NA; j_call: TRBJ1-1; clone_size: many; cdr3_aa: CASSFAGAAEAFF; cdr3_nt: TGTGCCAGCAGTTTCGCCGGAGCAGCTGAAGCTTTCTTT
v_call: TRBV11-2; d_call: NA; j_call: TRBJ2-6; clone_size: NA; cdr3_aa: CASSLDTPISGANVLTF; cdr3_nt: TGTGCCAGCAGCTTAGATACCCCGATCTCTGGGGCCAACGTCCTGACTTTC
v_call: TRBV5-1; d_call: NA; j_call: TRBJ2-7; clone_size: NA; cdr3_aa: CASSWLAGEAEQYF; cdr3_nt: TGCGCCAGCAGCTGGTTAGCTGGGGAGGCCGAGCAGTACTTC
v_call: TRBV10-3; d_call: TRBD1; j_call: TRBJ2-5; clone_size: NA; cdr3_aa: CAISEGTETYQETQYF; cdr3_nt: TGTGCCATCAGTGAAGGGACAGAAACGTACCAAGAGACCCAGTACTTC
v_call: TRBV6-1; d_call: NA; j_call: TRBJ2-3; clone_size: few; cdr3_aa: CASLAGWADTQYF; cdr3_nt: TGTGCCAGCTTGGCAGGGTGGGCAGATACGCAGTATTTT
v_call: TRBV6-2/TRBV6-3; d_call: NA; j_call: TRBJ2-7; clone_size: few; cdr3_aa: CASINSASLGSSYEQYF; cdr3_nt: TGTGCCAGCATCAATAGCGCTTCACTAGGTTCGTCCTACGAGCAGTACTTC
v_call: TRBV10-3; d_call: NA; j_call: TRBJ2-5; clone_size: NA; cdr3_aa: CAISESRRDVETQYF; cdr3_nt: TGTGCCATCAGTGAGTCGAGGAGGGACGTGGAGACCCAGTACTTC
v_call: TRBV11-1; d_call: NA; j_call: TRBJ2-2; clone_size: NA; cdr3_aa: CASSRSTLGDRLGAGELFF; cdr3_nt: TGTGCCAGCAGCAGATCGACTCTGGGCGATCGATTAGGGGCCGGGGAGCTGTTTTTT
v_call: TRBV10-3; d_call: NA; j_call: TRBJ2-1; clone_size: many; cdr3_aa: CAISESSYNEQFF; cdr3_nt: TGTGCCATCAGTGAGTCTTCATACAATGAGCAGTTCTTC
v_call: TRBV2; d_call: NA; j_call: TRBJ1-1; clone_size: few; cdr3_aa: CASSEVTGPNTEAFF; cdr3_nt: TGTGCCAGCAGTGAAGTGACAGGCCCGAACACTGAAGCTTTCTTT
v_call: TRBV28; d_call: TRBD1; j_call: TRBJ1-2; clone_size: few; cdr3_aa: CASSTGEDYGYTF; cdr3_nt: TGTGCCAGCAGTACAGGGGAAGACTATGGCTACACCTTC
v_call: TRBV20-1; d_call: NA; j_call: TRBJ2-1; clone_size: few; cdr3_aa: CSARDFGGSSYNEQFF; cdr3_nt: TGCAGTGCTAGAGATTTTGGGGGGAGCTCCTACAATGAGCAGTTCTTC
v_call: TRBV6-2/TRBV6-3; d_call: TRBD1; j_call: TRBJ1-2; clone_size: few; cdr3_aa: CAITPGQGTLLTF; cdr3_nt: TGTGCCATTACGCCGGGACAGGGGACCCTCCTCACCTTC
v_call: TRBV9; d_call: NA; j_call: TRBJ1-1; clone_size: few; cdr3_aa: CASSGAPGRTEAFF; cdr3_nt: TGTGCCAGCAGCGGTGCCCCAGGGAGGACTGAAGCTTTCTTT
v_call: TRBV27; d_call: TRBD1; j_call: TRBJ1-2; clone_size: NA; cdr3_aa: CASSPQTGFIYGYTF; cdr3_nt: TGTGCCAGCAGTCCTCAGACAGGGTTCATTTATGGCTACACCTTC
v_call: TRBV15; d_call: NA; j_call: TRBJ2-3; clone_size: few; cdr3_aa: CATSPGSPSTDTQYF; cdr3_nt: TGTGCCACCAGCCCCGGATCACCTTCCACAGATACGCAGTATTTT
v_call: TRBV12-3/TRBV12-4; d_call: NA; j_call: TRBJ1-1; clone_size: NA; cdr3_aa: CASTPLSRAPEAFF; cdr3_nt: TGTGCCAGCACGCCGCTTTCAAGGGCCCCTGAAGCTTTCTTT
v_call: TRBV7-2; d_call: NA; j_call: TRBJ2-1; clone_size: NA; cdr3_aa: CASSLVLGVGNEQFF; cdr3_nt: TGTGCCAGCAGCCTAGTATTGGGAGTGGGTAATGAGCAGTTCTTC
v_call: TRBV29-1; d_call: TRBD2; j_call: TRBJ2-1; clone_size: NA; cdr3_aa: CSVRLAGDENFNEQFF; cdr3_nt: TGCAGCGTCCGACTAGCGGGAGATGAAAATTTCAATGAGCAGTTCTTC
v_call: TRBV28; d_call: TRBD2; j_call: TRBJ2-3; clone_size: many; cdr3_aa: CASSRLLAGGADTQYF; cdr3_nt: TGTGCCAGCAGTCGCCTCTTAGCGGGAGGCGCAGATACGCAGTATTTT
v_call: TRBV24-1; d_call: TRBD2; j_call: TRBJ2-3; clone_size: few; cdr3_aa: CATSDYGLAGDTQYF; cdr3_nt: TGTGCCACCAGTGATTACGGACTAGCGGGAGATACGCAGTATTTT
v_call: TRBV9; d_call: TRBD1; j_call: TRBJ2-1; clone_size: many; cdr3_aa: CASSYSVRDRAYNEQFF; cdr3_nt: TGTGCCAGCAGCTATTCCGTCCGGGACAGGGCGTACAATGAGCAGTTCTTC
v_call: TRBV7-6; d_call: NA; j_call: TRBJ2-7; clone_size: many; cdr3_aa: CASSPGTGSYEQYF; cdr3_nt: TGTGCCAGCAGCCCTGGGACTGGCTCCTACGAGCAGTACTTC
v_call: TRBV13; d_call: TRBD1; j_call: TRBJ2-2; clone_size: many; cdr3_aa: CASRSRGPGELFF; cdr3_nt: TGTGCCAGCAGATCCAGGGGGCCCGGGGAGCTGTTTTTT
v_call: TRBV27; d_call: TRBD1; j_call: TRBJ1-2; clone_size: few; cdr3_aa: CASSETGVGYTF; cdr3_nt: TGTGCCAGCAGTGAGACAGGGGTTGGCTACACCTTC
v_call: TRBV3-1; d_call: NA; j_call: TRBJ2-1; clone_size: few; cdr3_aa: CASSPWEDHNEQFF; cdr3_nt: TGTGCCAGCAGCCCGTGGGAGGACCACAATGAGCAGTTCTTC
v_call: TRBV18; d_call: TRBD1; j_call: TRBJ2-7; clone_size: few; cdr3_aa: CASSPRQGVNYEQYF; cdr3_nt: TGTGCCAGCTCACCCCGACAGGGGGTAAACTACGAGCAGTACTTC